The 21 T cell receptor beta chains below come from one sample, sequenced in a study of blood T cell repertoires in COVID-19. Libraries were prepared by immunoSEQ multiplex PCR; TCRdb keeps only in-frame clonotypes and omits some of them. The data show about 300,000 clones, around 92% seen once. The sequencing input was PBMCs or T cells enriched from blood (not recorded which). The receptors were sampled from a woman in her forties or fifties who had been exposed to COVID-19.

This clone was picked up one time. The V call is TRBV6-5, the J call TRBJ2-1, with D maybe TRBD1 (6 bases). Germline values: CDR1 MNHEY, CDR2 SVGAGI. The CDR3 length is 14 residues. The V end was cut by 3 bases, the J end by 2 bases, with 8 bases between. The CDR3 spells CASSYGQTYNEQFF. In DNA form, the CDR3 reads TGTGCCAGCAGTTATGGACAGACCTACAATGAGCAGTTCTTC.

The J gene is TRBJ1-2, the V gene TRBV5-1, with D uncertain. CDR1 SGHRS and CDR2 YFSETQ come from the germline V gene. The CDR3 is 15 amino acids. Trimming cost V 4 bases and J 6 bases, with 19 bases left between them. CDR3 bases: TGCGCCAGCAGCCCAAACGGGGAGAAACAAAATGGCTACACCTTC. It encodes CASSPNGEKQNGYTF.

The J gene is TRBJ2-2, the V gene TRBV4-1, with TRBD2 matching 16 bases. The CDR3 is made up of 18 amino acids. V was clipped by 5 bases and J by 7 bases; unmatched bases: 10. Germline V gene sequence: CDR1 MGHRA, CDR2 YSYEKL. The CDR3 DNA sequence: TGCGCCAGCAGCGACCCGGGACTAGCGGGGGGGCAGGGCGGGGAGCTGTTTTTT. It codes for CASSDPGLAGGQGGELFF.

Concerning this clone: This sample includes further DNA sequences coding for the same CDR3. This chain links TRBV10-3 with TRBJ1-5; TRBD1 matches at 8 bases. V was clipped by 6 bases and J by 5 bases; unmatched bases: 3. CDR1 and CDR2 from the germline V gene are ENHRY and SYGVKD. CDR3 length: 13 amino acids. The CDR3 bases are TGTGCCATCAGCGGACAGGGCGATCAGCCCCAGCATTTT. Translation: CAISGQGDQPQHF.

The chain has TRBV3-1 (or the pseudogene TRBV3-2) and TRBJ2-1; TRBD1 is a possible D gene (6 bases). Germline V gene data show CDR1 as LGHDT and CDR2 as YNNKEL (reference sequence). With 4 bases removed from V and 2 bases from J, the gap between germline ends came to 9 bases. This CDR3 spans 14 amino acids. DNA of the CDR3: TGTGCCAGCAGCCCGACAGGCACCTACAATGAGCAGTTCTTC. This sequence encodes CASSPTGTYNEQFF.

The chain combines TRBV30 with TRBJ1-4; TRBD1 agrees at 7 bases. This CDR3 is built from 15 residues. The V segment lost 5 bases and the J segment 4 bases; nucleotides outside the gene matches: 10. CDR1 GTSNPN and CDR2 SVGIG come from the germline V gene (reference sequence). The CDR3 DNA is TGTGCCTGGGGAGGGACAGCGACCTTTAATGAAAAACTGTTTTTT. The encoded protein is CAWGGTATFNEKLFF.

This clone came up once. This chain connects TRBV11-2 to TRBJ1-2; D unresolved. This CDR3 comprises 14 residues. With 0 bases removed from V and 4 bases from J, the gap between germline ends came to 9 bases. Germline lookup yields CDR1 SGHAT and CDR2 FQNNGV. CDR3 coding DNA: TGTGCCAGCAGCTTAGAGGAGGGTACCTATGGCTACACCTTC. Its protein product is CASSLEEGTYGYTF.

This chain joins TRBV6-5 and TRBJ1-2; TRBD1 agrees at 7 bases. V shed 6 bases, J shed 6 bases, and the junction held 7 bases outside the gene matches. There are 13 residues in the CDR3. Germline CDR1 MNHEY, CDR2 SVGAGI. The CDR3 loop reads CASRNRGRDGYTF. The DNA for the CDR3 is TGTGCCAGCAGAAACAGGGGAAGAGATGGCTACACCTTC.

V gene TRBV19 combines with J gene TRBJ1-3; D is unresolved. Germline loops: CDR1 LNHDA, CDR2 SQIVND (reference sequence). This CDR3 is built from 14 residues. V was cut by 5 bases and J by 4 bases, with 12 bases left in between. As DNA, the CDR3 is TGTGCCAGTAGTGAGGTGCCGTCCGGAAACACCATATATTTT. Its translation: CASSEVPSGNTIYF.

The genes are TRBV7-8 and TRBJ2-1, with TRBD1 matching 12 bases. The CDR3 runs 15 residues. Germline-derived CDR1 and CDR2 are SGHVS and FQNEAQ. V lost 6 bases, J lost 7 bases, and 7 bases stayed unmatched. CDR3 loop: CASRAGTGGHNEQFF. The CDR3 DNA sequence: TGTGCCAGCAGGGCCGGGACAGGGGGCCATAATGAGCAGTTCTTC.

The chain combines TRBV12-5 with TRBJ2-5; D call uncertain. The CDR3 consists of 13 residues. The germline V gene has CDR1 LGHNT and CDR2 FRNRAP. Trimming removed 3 bases at V and 1 base at J, with 6 bases between. CDR3 nucleotide sequence: TGTGCTAGTGGTTTAGAACTCCAAGAGACCCAGTACTTC. It is translated as CASGLELQETQYF.

The chain combines TRBV4-2 with TRBJ1-5; TRBD1 matches 9 bases. Trimming cost V 1 base and J 3 bases; bases outside gene matches: 10. Germline V gene sequence: CDR1 LGHNA, CDR2 YNFKEQ. The CDR3 is 18 amino acids. CDR3 sequence reads: CASSQAQPGQGINQPQHF. The CDR3 nucleotides read TGTGCCAGCAGCCAAGCCCAACCGGGACAGGGTATCAATCAGCCCCAGCATTTT.

This clone appeared a single time. The rearrangement links TRBV10-3 to TRBJ2-3; TRBD2 might be the D (5 bases). Germline V CDR1 and CDR2: ENHRY, SYGVKD. V lost 4 bases and J 0 bases, leaving 8 bases between the germline ends. The CDR3 consists of 14 residues. The CDR3 sequence: CAISGTGSTDTQYF. For the CDR3, the DNA is TGTGCCATCAGTGGCACGGGGAGCACAGATACGCAGTATTTT.

This clone showed up just once. The chain combines TRBV9 with TRBJ1-1; D ambiguous. Germline values: CDR1 SGDLS, CDR2 YYNGEE. With 2 bases removed from V and 8 bases from J, the gap between germline ends came to 13 bases. This CDR3 has 13 residues. The CDR3 DNA reads TGTGCCAGCAGCGTGGGAGATGCAGGAGAAGCTTTCTTT. Its translation: CASSVGDAGEAFF.

The V gene is TRBV21-1, the J gene TRBJ2-7; no check of the table's D call, TRBD2, against the DNA was made. TRBV21-1 is tagged as a pseudogene. This CDR3 spans 16 amino acids. The CDR3 loop reads CASSATGTRNSYEQYF. The CDR3 DNA reads as TGTGCCAGCAGCGCCACCGGGACTCGCAACTCCTACGAGCAGTACTTC.

V usage is TRBV5-1 and J usage is TRBJ1-3; 9 bases align to TRBD1. Trimming took 0 bases from V and 4 from J; bases not matched to a gene: 5. Germline values: CDR1 SGHRS, CDR2 YFSETQ. This CDR3 spans 16 amino acids. In DNA form, the CDR3 reads TGCGCCAGCAGCTTGGTAGGGACAGGGTACGGAAACACCATATATTTT. It yields the protein CASSLVGTGYGNTIYF.

This chain links TRBV7-8 with TRBJ2-7; a weak D match, TRBD1 (6 bases). V gave up 4 bases and J gave up 3 bases, with 16 bases separating them. Germline CDR1 SGHVS, CDR2 FQNEAQ. The CDR3 spans 15 residues. The CDR3 coding sequence is TGTGCCAGCAGCTGGAGTAGGGGGACCTACTACGAGCAGTACTTC. As protein: CASSWSRGTYYEQYF.

The chain is built from TRBV28 and TRBJ1-4; TRBD1 matches 7 bases. Trimming took 1 base from V and 4 from J; bases not matched to a gene: 12. The CDR3 is 18 residues long. Germline V lookup: CDR1 MDHEN, CDR2 SYDVKM. Here the CDR3 reads CASSLLNRGVNFNEKLFF. Written as DNA, the CDR3 is TGTGCCAGCAGTTTATTGAACAGGGGCGTAAATTTTAATGAAAAACTGTTTTTT.

The chain carries TRBV3-1 (or the pseudogene TRBV3-2) and TRBJ2-7; D might be TRBD1 (6 bases). The germline V gene has CDR1 LGHDT and CDR2 YNNKEL (reference sequence). The CDR3 consists of 17 residues. Trimming stripped 1 base from V and 4 bases from J, with 20 bases between. The CDR3 reads CASSQGGSGTPYYEQYF. In DNA form, the CDR3 reads TGTGCCAGCAGCCAAGGGGGGTCGGGGACACCCTATTACGAGCAGTACTTC.

The chain employs TRBV7-2 and TRBJ1-2; 8 bases map to TRBD1. V shed 5 bases, J shed 4 bases, and the junction held 6 bases outside the gene matches. This CDR3 contains 14 residues. CDR1 is SGHTA and CDR2 is FQGNSA in the germline V gene. CDR3 DNA sequence: TGTGCCAGCAGCGCTCAGGGGGCGTTCTATGGCTACACCTTC. It encodes CASSAQGAFYGYTF.

This sequence joins TRBV6-4 and TRBJ1-1; no clear D gene. Trimming took 6 bases from V and 3 from J, leaving 11 bases between them. The germline gives CDR1 MRHNA, CDR2 SNTAGT. CDR3 length: 13 amino acids. The CDR3 here is CASRVGEDTEAFF. For the CDR3, the DNA is TGTGCCAGCAGAGTCGGGGAGGACACTGAAGCTTTCTTT.